These 27 T cell receptor beta chains were all obtained from the same sample, sequenced in a study of cytomegalovirus exposure and HLA in healthy donors. Use of 60 Vbeta and 13 Jbeta primers characterized the PCR. Sequenced by immunoSEQ multiplex PCR; TCRdb stores in-frame clones only, minus some. This sample carries 100,000 or so clones, roughly three fifths of them seen once, and the ten largest clones take roughly 6.7%. The specimen was PBMCs. The receptors come from a woman in her twenties or thirties in good health and CMV-seronegative.

The chain has TRBV7-9 and TRBJ1-2; D call uncertain. Germline assignment: CDR1 SEHNR and CDR2 FQNEAQ (reference sequence). The CDR3 length is 13 residues. Trimming left V 3 bases short and J 4 bases short, with 9 bases between. Written as DNA, the CDR3 is TGTGCCAGCAGCTTGAGAGATTCCTATGGCTACACCTTC. This encodes CASSLRDSYGYTF.

The chain couples TRBV14 to TRBJ2-1, with D possibly being TRBD2 (6 bases). The germline V gene has CDR1 SGHDN and CDR2 FVKESK. Trimming stripped 6 bases from V and 9 bases from J, with 15 bases between. The CDR3 totals 13 residues. CDR3 DNA: TGTGCCAGCAGAATTAGCGGAGCAAGTGAGCAGTTCTTC. Protein product: CASRISGASEQFF.

This chain connects TRBV12-5 to TRBJ2-5; unclear D gene. The J call may not be correct, given that the DNA end is closer to TRBJ2-7. The CDR3 runs to 15 residues. The germline gives CDR1 LGHNT, CDR2 FRNRAP. This chain's CDR3 is CASGFWSRVGYEQYF. The CDR3 nucleotides are TGTGCTAGTGGTTTTTGGTCGCGTGTGGGCTACGAGCAGTACTTC.

This clone appeared a single time. The rearrangement uses TRBV30 and TRBJ1-4; D is unclear. The CDR3 loop spans 13 amino acids. Trimming took off 1 base at V and 3 bases at J, with 6 bases between the two ends. The germline V gene encodes CDR1 GTSNPN and CDR2 SVGIG (reference sequence). CDR3 in DNA: TGTGCCTGGAGTGCAGAGGCTAATGAAAAACTGTTTTTT. Amino acid sequence: CAWSAEANEKLFF.

This sequence joins TRBV4-1 and TRBJ1-2, with D uncertain. This CDR3 region has 12 residues. V lost 3 bases and J 8 bases, leaving 10 bases between the germline ends. Germline V CDR1 and CDR2: MGHRA, YSYEKL. The DNA for the CDR3 is TGCGCCAGCAGCCACCGACTCCGGGGCTACACCTTC. This codes for CASSHRLRGYTF.

The genes are TRBV10-3 and TRBJ2-1, with D maybe TRBD2 (7 bases). V was cut by 3 bases and J by 2 bases, with 17 bases left in between. The CDR3 extends over 17 amino acids. Looked up from germline, CDR1 is ENHRY and CDR2 is SYGVKD. The CDR3 coding sequence is TGTGCCATCAGTGACAAGGGGGGGTTCGAAGCCTACAATGAGCAGTTCTTC. Protein sequence: CAISDKGGFEAYNEQFF.

J is TRBJ2-4 and V is TRBV7-2; 9 bases are shared with TRBD1. With 0 bases clipped from V and 8 bases from J, the junction kept 8 bases outside the gene matches. CDR1 SGHTA and CDR2 FQGNSA come from the germline V gene. The CDR3 totals 16 residues. Here the CDR3 reads CASSLAWDRELHIQYF. CDR3 in DNA: TGTGCCAGCAGCTTAGCTTGGGACAGGGAGCTGCACATTCAGTACTTC.

The chain links TRBV2 to TRBJ1-2; D possibly corresponds to TRBD1 (5 bases). Germline V lookup: CDR1 SNHLY, CDR2 FYNNEI. This CDR3 region has 14 residues. V lost 1 base and J 4 bases, leaving 10 bases between the germline ends. This chain's CDR3 is CASSEVKRGYGYTF. As DNA, the CDR3 is TGTGCCAGCAGTGAAGTGAAAAGGGGCTATGGCTACACCTTC.

This clone was counted only a few times. V and J are TRBV15 and TRBJ2-7; 10 bases are a match to TRBD1. Germline V gene sequence: CDR1 LNHNV, CDR2 YYDKDF (reference sequence). Trimming cost V 7 bases and J 4 bases; bases outside gene matches: 7. CDR3 size: 14 residues. In nucleotides, the CDR3 is TGTGCCACCAAGACGAGACAGGGGGCGTACGAGCAGTACTTC. Amino acids: CATKTRQGAYEQYF.

V is TRBV10-3 and J is TRBJ2-3; 8 positions match TRBD2. The CDR3 runs to 16 residues. CDR1 and CDR2 (germline): ENHRY, SYGVKD. The V and J ends lost 10 bases and 4 bases, in that order; junction bases with no gene match: 16. The CDR3 nucleotides read TGTGCCACCAGGCCCGGGACTAGTAGGGGGGCAGATACGCAGTATTTT. Amino acid sequence: CATRPGTSRGADTQYF.

The rearrangement uses TRBV2 and TRBJ1-3; D uncertain. Per germline, CDR1 SNHLY and CDR2 FYNNEI. The CDR3 runs 13 residues. Trimming pared 4 bases from V and 3 bases from J, leaving 7 bases between. CDR3 nucleotide sequence: TGTGCCAGCAGTGCCAGGAATGGAAACACCATATATTTT. It yields the protein CASSARNGNTIYF.

The chain recombines TRBV6-1 with TRBJ1-1; possible D gene TRBD1, 5 bases. Per the germline V gene, CDR1 is MNHNS and CDR2 is SASEGT. The CDR3 is 16 amino acids. V was clipped by 1 base and J by 0 bases, with 12 bases between them. CDR3 amino acids: CASSEVLGLMNTEAFF. The CDR3 DNA sequence: TGTGCCAGCAGTGAAGTCCTGGGACTAATGAACACTGAAGCTTTCTTT.

The chain links TRBV6-6 to TRBJ1-5; 9 bases match TRBD1. The V segment lost 6 bases and the J segment 6 bases; nucleotides outside the gene matches: 6. The length of the CDR3 is 14 residues. Germline V CDR1 and CDR2: MNHNY, SVGAGI (reference sequence). CDR3 bases: TGTGCCAGCAGGTCGGGACAGGGTGGTCAGCCCCAGCATTTT. Translating gives CASRSGQGGQPQHF.

V gene TRBV19 combines with J gene TRBJ2-3; TRBD2 aligns across 13 bases. CDR3 length equals 19 residues. V lost 3 bases and J lost 0; bases outside the gene matches: 9. Germline V gene lookup returns CDR1 LNHDA and CDR2 SQIVND (reference sequence). The CDR3, as DNA: TGTGCCAGTAGTATTCCGGGACTAGCGGGGTCCACTAGCACAGATACGCAGTATTTT. Translating it yields CASSIPGLAGSTSTDTQYF.

The V and J genes are TRBV7-9 and TRBJ1-4; D is uncertain. CDR1 is SEHNR, CDR2 FQNEAQ, per germline (reference sequence). Trimming pared 2 bases from V and 6 bases from J, leaving 4 bases between. CDR3 size: 12 residues. The CDR3 region is CASSLRYEKLFF. CDR3 nucleotides: TGTGCCAGCAGCTTACGGTATGAAAAACTGTTTTTT.

J is TRBJ2-1 and V is TRBV14; 8 nucleotides agree with TRBD1. Germline V CDR1 and CDR2: SGHDN, FVKESK. The CDR3 covers 14 residues. V was pared by 4 bases and J by 10 bases, with 9 bases of the junction left unmatched. CDR3 amino acids: CASSPDYRGREQFF. DNA for the CDR3: TGTGCCAGCAGCCCTGACTACAGGGGGAGGGAGCAGTTCTTC. Using reference TRBV14 and TRBJ2-1 for the parts outside the CDR3, the full variable domain is EAGVTQFPSHSVIEKGQTVTLRCDPISGHDNLYWYRRVMGKEIKFLLHFVKESKQDESGMPNNRFLAERTGGTYSTLKVQPAELEDSGVYFCASSPDYRGREQFFGPGTRLTVL.

V and J are TRBV27 and TRBJ2-7; 16 nucleotides match TRBD2. The CDR3 runs to 16 residues. Germline CDR1 and CDR2: MNHEY and SMNVEV (reference sequence). Trimming at V came to 6 bases and at J to 2 bases, leaving 4 bases not matched to a gene. The CDR3 region is CASRGLAGGKAYEQYF. The DNA for the CDR3 is TGTGCCAGCAGGGGACTAGCGGGAGGGAAGGCCTACGAGCAGTACTTC.

The chain is built from TRBV19 and TRBJ2-1; 9 bases match TRBD2. The CDR3 is 17 amino acids. The V gene's germline CDR1 is LNHDA and CDR2 SQIVND (reference sequence). Unmatched junction bases numbered 8, after V lost 3 bases and J lost 2 bases. This chain's CDR3 is CASSIGAAGGTYNEQFF. Written as DNA, the CDR3 is TGTGCCAGTAGTATTGGGGCGGCGGGAGGGACCTACAATGAGCAGTTCTTC. Looking up the rest from reference TRBV19 and TRBJ2-1 gives the full variable domain: DGGITQSPKYLFRKEGQNVTLSCEQNLNHDAMYWYRQDPGQGLRLIYYSQIVNDFQKGDIAEGYSVSREKKESFPLTVTSAQKNPTAFYLCASSIGAAGGTYNEQFFGPGTRLTVL.

This clone appeared a single time. The chain couples TRBV19 to TRBJ1-5; maybe TRBD1 (5 bases). Trimming left V 7 bases short and J 2 bases short, with 18 bases between. The germline gives CDR1 LNHDA, CDR2 SQIVND (reference sequence). The CDR3 contains 16 residues. The CDR3 here is CASTKEGGTRNQPQHF. The CDR3 nucleotides read TGTGCCAGTACCAAGGAGGGCGGGACTCGCAATCAGCCCCAGCATTTT.

V usage is TRBV6-5 and J usage is TRBJ1-2, with a tentative D call TRBD1 (5 bases). Per germline, CDR1 MNHEY and CDR2 SVGAGI. V shed 5 bases and J shed 0 bases, with 10 bases lying between them. The CDR3 is 14 amino acids. The CDR3, as DNA: TGTGCCAGCAGTCAGGGTCGGTCTAACTATGGCTACACCTTC. Translation: CASSQGRSNYGYTF.

The chain is built from TRBV19 and TRBJ2-7; the D is unclear. Trimming removed 9 bases at V and 5 bases at J, with 11 bases between. The CDR3 has 11 amino acids. Germline CDR1 is LNHDA and CDR2 is SQIVND (reference sequence). The CDR3 region is CASPGHHEQYF. As DNA, the CDR3 is TGTGCCAGCCCTGGCCACCACGAGCAGTACTTC. The complete variable domain, with remaining parts taken from reference TRBV19 and TRBJ2-7, reads DGGITQSPKYLFRKEGQNVTLSCEQNLNHDAMYWYRQDPGQGLRLIYYSQIVNDFQKGDIAEGYSVSREKKESFPLTVTSAQKNPTAFYLCASPGHHEQYFGPGTRLTVT.

This clone showed up just once. This sequence joins TRBV7-2 and TRBJ1-1; a weak D match, TRBD1 (6 bases). Germline assignment: CDR1 SGHTA and CDR2 FQGNSA. The CDR3 is made up of 15 amino acids. V was clipped by 6 bases and J by 5 bases, with 19 bases between them. The CDR3, as DNA: TGTGCCAGCAGACAAAATACAGGGCGGGGGACTGAAGCTTTCTTT. Translation gives CASRQNTGRGTEAFF. Variable domain in full (rest from reference TRBV7-2 and TRBJ1-1): GAGVSQSPSNKVTEKGKDVELRCDPISGHTALYWYRQSLGQGLEFLIYFQGNSAPDKSGLPSDRFSAERTGGSVSTLTIQRTQQEDSAVYLCASRQNTGRGTEAFFGQGTRLTVV.

The J gene is TRBJ2-2, the V gene TRBV5-1, with 8 bases aligning to TRBD2. This CDR3 is built from 15 residues. CDR1 is SGHRS and CDR2 is YFSETQ in the germline V gene. Germline trimming cut 5 bases from V and 7 bases from J; bases unmatched to any gene: 10. DNA of the CDR3: TGCGCCAGCAGGGCGAGCGGGAGAGAAGGCGGGGAGCTGTTTTTT. Protein: CASRASGREGGELFF. Complete variable domain (other parts from reference TRBV5-1 and TRBJ2-2): KAGVTQTPRYLIKTRGQQVTLSCSPISGHRSVSWYQQTPGQGLQFLFEYFSETQRNKGNFPGRFSGRQFSNSRSEMNVSTLELGDSALYLCASRASGREGGELFFGEGSRLTVL.

There are a few counts of this clone. V gene TRBV6-6 combines with J gene TRBJ2-3; no definite D call. The CDR3 covers 15 residues. Germline assignment: CDR1 MNHNY and CDR2 SVGAGI (reference sequence). Trimming removed 1 base at V and 2 bases at J, with 10 bases between. The CDR3: CASSYFQRSTDTQYF. The DNA for the CDR3 is TGTGCCAGCAGTTACTTTCAGCGATCCACAGATACGCAGTATTTT.

This chain connects TRBV7-8 to TRBJ1-5; D not certain. Germline CDR1 is SGHVS and CDR2 is FQNEAQ. This CDR3 is 15 amino acids long. The V end lost 1 base, the J end lost 2 bases, and 9 bases lay between the germline ends. In nucleotides, the CDR3 is TGTGCCAGCAGCTTAGAATCCGGGGGCAATCAGCCCCAGCATTTT. Protein: CASSLESGGNQPQHF.

This clone came up once. Other nucleotide sequences in the sample specify the same CDR3. V is TRBV28 and J is TRBJ1-3, with 7 bases lining up with TRBD1. The germline V gene encodes CDR1 MDHEN and CDR2 SYDVKM. The CDR3 has 15 amino acids. The V and J ends lost 8 bases and 3 bases, in that order; junction bases with no gene match: 10. Here the CDR3 reads CASRETGSGGNTIYF. As DNA, the CDR3 is TGTGCCAGCCGAGAGACAGGGTCAGGTGGAAACACCATATATTTT.

V and J are TRBV12-5 and TRBJ2-5; D is undetermined. The V and J ends lost 0 bases and 2 bases respectively, with 13 bases between them. The CDR3 covers 16 residues. Germline CDR1 LGHNT, CDR2 FRNRAP. In nucleotides, the CDR3 is TGTGCTAGTGGTTTGGTAGTAGGTCGGGTACAAGAGACCCAGTACTTC. Translation gives CASGLVVGRVQETQYF.